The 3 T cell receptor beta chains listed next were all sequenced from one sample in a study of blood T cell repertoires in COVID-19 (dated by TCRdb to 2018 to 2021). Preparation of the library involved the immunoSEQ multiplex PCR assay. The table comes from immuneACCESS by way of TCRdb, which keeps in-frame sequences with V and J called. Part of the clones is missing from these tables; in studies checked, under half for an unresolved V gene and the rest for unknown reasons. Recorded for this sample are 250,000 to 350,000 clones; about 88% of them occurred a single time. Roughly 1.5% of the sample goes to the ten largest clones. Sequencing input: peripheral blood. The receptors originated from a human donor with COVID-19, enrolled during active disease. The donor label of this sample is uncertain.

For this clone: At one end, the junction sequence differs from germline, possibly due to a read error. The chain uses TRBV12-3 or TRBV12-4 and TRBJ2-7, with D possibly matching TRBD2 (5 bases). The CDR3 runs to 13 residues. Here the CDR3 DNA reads TGTGCCAGCAGTCTAGCAATCCTCTACGAGCAGTACTTC. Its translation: CASSLAILYEQYF.

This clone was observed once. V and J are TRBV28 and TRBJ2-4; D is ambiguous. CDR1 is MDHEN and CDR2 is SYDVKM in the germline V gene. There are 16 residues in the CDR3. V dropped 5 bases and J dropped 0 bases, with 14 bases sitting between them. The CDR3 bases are TGTGCCAGCAGTCCCCATTCGGGTAGAGCCAAAAACATTCAGTACTTC. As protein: CASSPHSGRAKNIQYF.

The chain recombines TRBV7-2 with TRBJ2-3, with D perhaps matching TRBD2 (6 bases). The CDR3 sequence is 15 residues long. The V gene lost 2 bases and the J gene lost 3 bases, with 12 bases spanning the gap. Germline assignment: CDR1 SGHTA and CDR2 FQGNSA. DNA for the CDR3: TGTGCCAGCAGCTTAACGGGAGCTAGTACAGATACGCAGTATTTT. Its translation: CASSLTGASTDTQYF.